The clone carrying this T cell receptor beta chain was picked up a small number of times. Its matching antigen is unknown. The junction differs from germline at one of its ends, possibly a read error. This sample was taken from a study of blood T cells in healthy people across ages. The study's findings and limits: Strong correlation linked observed beta diversity and percent naive T cells.

Germline values: CDR1 LGHNT, CDR2 FRNRAP. The CDR3 loop spans 15 amino acids. Each donor gave 9.5 to 10 milliliters of peripheral blood. RNA extraction gave at least 5.5 micrograms of total RNA per sample. PCR was performed a second time for about 6 to 12 cycles using a sample-barcoded 5' primer and a J-beta primer mix. TCRdb re-called the 5' RACE reads through MiXCR, storing one row per CDR3 protein. The sample has fewer than 900,000 distinct CDR3 sequences, about 40% seen once. Sequenced material: blood. The rearrangement uses TRBV12-5 and TRBJ2-1, with unresolved D. This clonotype originated in a woman aged 60-75 years in good health. CDR3 sequence: CASGLVLGSYNEQFF. CDR3 coding DNA: TGTGCTAGTGGTTTGGTACTCGGATCTTACAATGAGCAGTTCTTT.